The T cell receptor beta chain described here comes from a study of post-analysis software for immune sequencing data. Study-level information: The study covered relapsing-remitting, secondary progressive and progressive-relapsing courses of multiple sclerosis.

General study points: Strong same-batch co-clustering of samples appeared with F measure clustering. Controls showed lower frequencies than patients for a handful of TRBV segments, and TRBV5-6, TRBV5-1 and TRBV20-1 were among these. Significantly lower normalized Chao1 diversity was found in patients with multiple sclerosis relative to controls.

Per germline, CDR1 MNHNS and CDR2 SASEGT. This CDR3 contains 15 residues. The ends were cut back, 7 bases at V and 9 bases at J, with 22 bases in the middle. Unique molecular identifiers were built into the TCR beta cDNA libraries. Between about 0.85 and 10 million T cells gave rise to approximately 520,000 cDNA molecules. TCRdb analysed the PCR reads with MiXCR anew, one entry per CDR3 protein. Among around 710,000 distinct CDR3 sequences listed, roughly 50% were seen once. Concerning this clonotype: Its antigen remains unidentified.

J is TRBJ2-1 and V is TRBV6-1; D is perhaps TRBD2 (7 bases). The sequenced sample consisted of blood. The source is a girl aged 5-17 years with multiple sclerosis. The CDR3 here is CASKGGGGYGGEQFF. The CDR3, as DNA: TGTGCCAGCAAGGGGGGGGGAGGGTATGGTGGTGAGCAGTTCTTC.